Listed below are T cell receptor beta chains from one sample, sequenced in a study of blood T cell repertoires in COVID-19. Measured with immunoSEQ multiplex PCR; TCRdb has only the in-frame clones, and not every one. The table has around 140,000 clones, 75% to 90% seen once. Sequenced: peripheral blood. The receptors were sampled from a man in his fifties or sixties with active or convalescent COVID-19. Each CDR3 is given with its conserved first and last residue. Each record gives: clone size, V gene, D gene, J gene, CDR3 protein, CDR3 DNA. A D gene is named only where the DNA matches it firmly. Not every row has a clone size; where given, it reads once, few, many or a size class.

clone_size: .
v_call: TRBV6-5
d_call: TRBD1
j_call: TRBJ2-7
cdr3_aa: CASSRRGQGSYEQYF
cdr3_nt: TGTGCCAGCAGCAGAAGGGGACAGGGTAGCTACGAGCAGTACTTC

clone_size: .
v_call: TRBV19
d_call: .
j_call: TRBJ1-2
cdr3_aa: CASSIPHRQDGYTF
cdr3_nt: TGTGCCAGTAGTATCCCCCACCGACAGGATGGCTACACCTTC

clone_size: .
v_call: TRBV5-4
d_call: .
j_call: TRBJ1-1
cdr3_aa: CASSLDPLSMNTEAFF
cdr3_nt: TGTGCCAGCAGCTTAGATCCGTTGAGCATGAACACTGAAGCTTTCTTT

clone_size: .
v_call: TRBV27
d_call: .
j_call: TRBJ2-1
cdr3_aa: CASSLRSTYNEQFF
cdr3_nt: TGTGCCAGCAGTTTGCGTTCGACCTACAATGAGCAGTTCTTC

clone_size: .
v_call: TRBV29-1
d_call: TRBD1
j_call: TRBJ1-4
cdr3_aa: CSVHDRDRDATNEKLFF
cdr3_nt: TGCAGCGTCCACGACAGGGATAGGGATGCAACTAATGAAAAACTGTTTTTT

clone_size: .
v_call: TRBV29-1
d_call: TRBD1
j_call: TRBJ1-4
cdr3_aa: CSVRQGNGEKLFF
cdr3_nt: TGCAGCGTACGACAGGGGAACGGTGAAAAACTGTTTTTT

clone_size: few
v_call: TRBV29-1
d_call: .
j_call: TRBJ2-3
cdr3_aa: CSAGTGTDTQYF
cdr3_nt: TGCAGCGCCGGGACTGGCACAGATACGCAGTATTTT

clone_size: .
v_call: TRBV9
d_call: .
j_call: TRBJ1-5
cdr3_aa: CASSVSGESQPQHF
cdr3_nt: TGTGCCAGCAGCGTTTCGGGGGAAAGTCAGCCCCAGCATTTT

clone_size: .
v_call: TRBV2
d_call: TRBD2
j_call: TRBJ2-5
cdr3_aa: CASSERRGQETQYF
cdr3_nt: TGTGCCAGCAGTGAAAGGCGGGGGCAAGAGACCCAGTACTTC

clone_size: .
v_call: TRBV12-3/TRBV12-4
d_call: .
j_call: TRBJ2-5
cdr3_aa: CASNSIFRETQYF
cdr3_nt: TGTGCCAGCAATAGTATCTTCCGGGAGACCCAGTACTTC

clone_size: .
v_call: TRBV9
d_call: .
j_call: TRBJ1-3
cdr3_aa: CASSVADLRGMVGNTIYF
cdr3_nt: TGTGCCAGCAGCGTAGCTGATCTCCGGGGGATGGTTGGAAACACCATATATTTT

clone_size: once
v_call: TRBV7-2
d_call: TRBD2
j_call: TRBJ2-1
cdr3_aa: CASSLGERGGNNEQFF
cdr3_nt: TGTGCCAGCAGCTTAGGTGAGCGGGGGGGGAACAATGAGCAGTTCTTC

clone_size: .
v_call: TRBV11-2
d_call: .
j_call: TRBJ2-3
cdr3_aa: CASSLSWASGTDTQYF
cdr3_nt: TGTGCCAGCAGCTTATCGTGGGCTAGCGGCACAGATACGCAGTATTTT

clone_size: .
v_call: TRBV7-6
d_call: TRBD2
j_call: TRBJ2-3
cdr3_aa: CASRKSRQTLGGDTQYF
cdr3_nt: TGTGCCAGCAGAAAGTCCCGACAGACTCTGGGGGGGGATACGCAGTATTTT

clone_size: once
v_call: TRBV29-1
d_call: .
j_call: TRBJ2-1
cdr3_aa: CSVESRVGTGYNEQFF
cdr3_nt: TGCAGCGTTGAGTCTAGGGTTGGGACTGGGTACAATGAGCAGTTCTTC

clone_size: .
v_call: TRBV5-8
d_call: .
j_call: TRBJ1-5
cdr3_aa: CASSLAGNQPQHF
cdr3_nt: TGTGCCAGCAGCTTGGCAGGAAATCAGCCCCAGCATTTT

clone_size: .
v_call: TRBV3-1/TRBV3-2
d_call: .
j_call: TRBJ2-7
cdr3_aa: CASSQGGVMRYF
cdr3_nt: TGTGCCAGCAGCCAGGGCGGGGTGATGCGTTACTTC

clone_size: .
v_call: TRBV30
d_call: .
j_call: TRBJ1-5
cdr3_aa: CAWSEGPQVEQPQHF
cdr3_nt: TGTGCCTGGAGTGAGGGGCCCCAAGTAGAACAGCCCCAGCATTTT

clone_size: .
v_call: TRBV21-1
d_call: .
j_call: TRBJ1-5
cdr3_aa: CASSNREGWQPQHF
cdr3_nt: TGTGCCAGCAGCAATCGGGAAGGATGGCAGCCCCAGCATTTT

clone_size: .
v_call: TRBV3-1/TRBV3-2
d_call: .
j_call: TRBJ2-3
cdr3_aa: CASSPTDGGVDTDTQYF
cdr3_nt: TGTGCCAGCAGCCCTACGGATGGCGGGGTAGACACAGATACGCAGTATTTT

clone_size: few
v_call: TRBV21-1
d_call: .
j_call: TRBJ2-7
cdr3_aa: CASSKAPDIYEQYF
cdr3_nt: TGTGCCAGCAGCAAAGCCCCCGACATCTACGAGCAGTACTTC

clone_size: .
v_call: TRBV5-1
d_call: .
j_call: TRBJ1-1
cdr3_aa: CASSLDGRNTEAFF
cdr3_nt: TGCGCCAGCAGCTTGGACGGGAGGAACACTGAAGCTTTCTTT

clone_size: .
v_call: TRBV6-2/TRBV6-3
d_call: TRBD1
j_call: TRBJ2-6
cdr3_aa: CASSYGQEFSGANVLTF
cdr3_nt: TGTGCCAGCAGTTACGGACAGGAGTTCTCTGGGGCCAACGTCCTGACTTTC

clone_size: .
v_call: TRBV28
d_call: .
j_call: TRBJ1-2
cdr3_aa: CASSIPGQTSYGYTF
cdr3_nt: TGTGCCAGCAGTATACCTGGACAAACAAGCTATGGCTACACCTTC

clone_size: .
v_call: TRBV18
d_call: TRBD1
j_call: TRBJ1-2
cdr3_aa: CASSPGQDVYGYTF
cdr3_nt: TGTGCCAGCTCACCGGGACAGGACGTCTATGGCTACACCTTC

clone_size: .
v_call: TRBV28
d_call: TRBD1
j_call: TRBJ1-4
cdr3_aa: CASSFSTGGQGEKLFF
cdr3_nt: TGTGCCAGCAGTTTCTCAACAGGGGGGCAAGGGGAAAAACTGTTTTTT

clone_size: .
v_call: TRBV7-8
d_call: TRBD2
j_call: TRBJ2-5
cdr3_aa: CASSLGLAGNQETQYF
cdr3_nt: TGTGCCAGCAGCTTAGGACTAGCGGGGAACCAAGAGACCCAGTACTTC

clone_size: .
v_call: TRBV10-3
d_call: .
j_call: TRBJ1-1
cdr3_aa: CAISEGEGTEAFF
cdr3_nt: TGTGCCATCAGTGAGGGGGAGGGGACTGAAGCTTTCTTT

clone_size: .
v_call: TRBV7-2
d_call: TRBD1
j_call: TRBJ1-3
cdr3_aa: CASSLVTGGNTIYF
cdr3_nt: TGTGCCAGCAGCTTAGTAACAGGGGGGAACACCATATATTTT

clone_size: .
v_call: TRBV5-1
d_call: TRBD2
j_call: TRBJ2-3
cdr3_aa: CASSLGLAGLDTQYF
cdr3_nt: TGCGCCAGCAGCCTCGGACTAGCGGGTCTAGATACGCAGTATTTT

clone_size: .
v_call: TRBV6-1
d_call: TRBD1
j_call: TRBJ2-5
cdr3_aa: CASSDPGTGGETQYF
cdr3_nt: TGTGCCAGCAGTGATCCAGGGACAGGGGGGGAGACCCAGTACTTC

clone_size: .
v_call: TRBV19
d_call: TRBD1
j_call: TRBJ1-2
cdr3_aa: CASSPVTGGDYGYTF
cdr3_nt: TGTGCCAGTAGTCCGGTGACAGGGGGGGACTATGGCTACACCTTC

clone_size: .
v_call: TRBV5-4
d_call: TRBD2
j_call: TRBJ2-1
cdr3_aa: CASSLLGRNNEQFF
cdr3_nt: TGTGCCAGCAGCTTACTCGGGAGGAACAATGAGCAGTTCTTC

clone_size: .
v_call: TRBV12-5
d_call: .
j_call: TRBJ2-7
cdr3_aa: CASGYGHPYEQYF
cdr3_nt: TGTGCTAGTGGTTATGGACACCCCTACGAGCAGTACTTC

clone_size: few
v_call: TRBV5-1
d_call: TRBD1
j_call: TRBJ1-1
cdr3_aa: CASSLDGTAGEAFF
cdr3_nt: TGCGCCAGCAGCTTGGACGGGACAGCGGGTGAAGCTTTCTTT

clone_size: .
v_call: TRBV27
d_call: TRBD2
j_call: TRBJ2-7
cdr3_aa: CASSRSLAGGLYEQYF
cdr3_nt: TGTGCCAGCAGTCGATCGCTGGCGGGGGGCTTATACGAGCAGTACTTC

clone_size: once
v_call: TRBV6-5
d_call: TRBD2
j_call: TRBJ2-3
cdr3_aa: CASSSLATLVDDTQYF
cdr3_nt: TGTGCCAGCAGTTCACTAGCGACCCTTGTAGACGATACGCAGTATTTT

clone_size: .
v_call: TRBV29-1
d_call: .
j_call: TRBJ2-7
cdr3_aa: CSVGTTGSYEQYF
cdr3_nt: TGCAGCGTAGGGACAACGGGATCCTACGAGCAGTACTTC

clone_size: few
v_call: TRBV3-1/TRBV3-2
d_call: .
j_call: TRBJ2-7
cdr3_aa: CASSQGRLSYEQYF
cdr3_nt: TGTGCCAGCAGCCAAGGCAGACTATCCTACGAGCAGTACTTC

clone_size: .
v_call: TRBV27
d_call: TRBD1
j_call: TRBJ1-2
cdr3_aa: CASSRTGRFYGYTF
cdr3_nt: TGTGCCAGCAGCCGGACAGGACGCTTCTATGGCTACACCTTC

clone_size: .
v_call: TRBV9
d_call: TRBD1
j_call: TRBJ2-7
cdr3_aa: CASSVVAGGIHEQYF
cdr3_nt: TGTGCCAGCAGCGTAGTGGCAGGGGGCATCCACGAGCAGTACTTC

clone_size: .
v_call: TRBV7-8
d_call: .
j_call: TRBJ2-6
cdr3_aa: CASSFPGRGANVLTF
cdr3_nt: TGTGCCAGCAGCTTTCCAGGGCGCGGGGCCAACGTCCTGACTTTC

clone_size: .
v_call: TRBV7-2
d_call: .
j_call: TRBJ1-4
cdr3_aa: CASSLWQNEKLFF
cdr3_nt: TGTGCCAGCAGCTTATGGCAAAATGAAAAACTGTTTTTT

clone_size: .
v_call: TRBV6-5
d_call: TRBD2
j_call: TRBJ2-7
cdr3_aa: CASSFQGTSYEQYF
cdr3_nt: TGTGCCAGCAGTTTCCAGGGGACTAGCTACGAGCAGTACTTC

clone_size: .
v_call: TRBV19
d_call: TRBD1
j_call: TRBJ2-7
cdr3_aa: CASSIQTGNEQYF
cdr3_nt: TGTGCCAGTAGTATTCAGACAGGGAACGAGCAGTACTTC

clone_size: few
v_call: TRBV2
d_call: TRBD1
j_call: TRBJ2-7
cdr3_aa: CASRALQGAHGYEQYF
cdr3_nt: TGTGCCAGCAGGGCTTTACAGGGGGCGCACGGCTACGAGCAGTACTTC

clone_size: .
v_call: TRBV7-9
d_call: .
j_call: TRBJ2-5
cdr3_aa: CASSLERGQETQYF
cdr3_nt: TGTGCCAGCAGCTTGGAAAGGGGTCAAGAGACCCAGTACTTC

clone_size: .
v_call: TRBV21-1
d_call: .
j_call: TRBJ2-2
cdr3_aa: CASSAGTYTGELFF
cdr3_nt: TGTGCCAGCAGCGCAGGGACTTACACCGGGGAGCTGTTTTTT

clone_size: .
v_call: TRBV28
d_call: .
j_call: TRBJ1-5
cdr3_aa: CASSLESLDQPQHF
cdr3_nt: TGTGCCAGCAGTTTAGAAAGCTTGGATCAGCCCCAGCATTTT

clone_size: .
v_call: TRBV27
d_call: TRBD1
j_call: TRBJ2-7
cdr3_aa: CASSRAGQGSYEQYF
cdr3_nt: TGTGCCAGCAGCCGGGCGGGACAGGGGTCCTACGAGCAGTACTTC

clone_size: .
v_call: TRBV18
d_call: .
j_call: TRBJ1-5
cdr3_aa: CASSRADNQPQHF
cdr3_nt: TGTGCCAGCTCACGGGCCGACAATCAGCCCCAGCATTTT

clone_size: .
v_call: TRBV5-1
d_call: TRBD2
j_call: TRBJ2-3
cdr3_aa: CASSLERGHPDTQYF
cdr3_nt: TGCGCCAGCAGCTTGGAGCGGGGGCACCCAGATACGCAGTATTTT

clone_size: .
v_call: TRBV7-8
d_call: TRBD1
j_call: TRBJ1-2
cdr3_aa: CASSLGTGSSYGYTF
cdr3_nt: TGTGCCAGCAGCTTAGGGACAGGGAGTAGCTATGGCTACACCTTC

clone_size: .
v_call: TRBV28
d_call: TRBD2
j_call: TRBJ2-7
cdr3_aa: CASSAGGGTARAYEQYF
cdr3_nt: TGTGCCAGCAGTGCGGGAGGCGGGACGGCGAGAGCTTACGAGCAGTACTTC

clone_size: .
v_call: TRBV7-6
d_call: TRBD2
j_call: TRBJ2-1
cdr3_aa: CASSQLAGGGTSYNEQFF
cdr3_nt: TGTGCCAGCAGCCAACTAGCGGGAGGGGGTACGTCCTACAATGAGCAGTTCTTC

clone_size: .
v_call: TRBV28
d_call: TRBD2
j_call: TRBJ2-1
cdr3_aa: CASRTRIAGGYDNEQFF
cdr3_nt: TGTGCCAGCAGGACAAGAATAGCGGGAGGTTATGACAATGAGCAGTTCTTC

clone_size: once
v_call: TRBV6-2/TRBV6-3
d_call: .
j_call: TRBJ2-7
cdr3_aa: CASSQGSTGTVPYEQYF
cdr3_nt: TGTGCCAGCAGTCAGGGATCCACAGGGACGGTCCCCTACGAGCAGTACTTC